One sample yielded the 27 T cell receptor beta chains listed below, sequenced in a study of T cells expressing NK-cell markers (dated by TCRdb to 2019 to 2021). Receptor libraries were prepared by 5' RACE. Sequencing was carried out with an Illumina HiSeq 2000. One entry per CDR3 protein sequence results from the TCRdb reprocessing of the reads, with DNA left out. The sample's table lists a count of about 300,000 distinct CDR3 sequences. Roughly 4.2% of the sample goes to the ten largest clones. Sequenced sample: blood T cells: a sorted CD56 or NKG2C T cell subset, CD4+ or CD8+ T cells, or bulk PBMC T cells (not recorded which). Receptors originate from a woman aged 18 to 69 in good health.

CDR3 protein: CASSLVAWNEQFF. This chain joins TRBV7-2 and TRBJ2-1. The CDR3 spans 13 residues. Germline CDR1 is SGHTA and CDR2 is FQGNSA.

V is TRBV15 and J is TRBJ1-5; the D gene TCRdb calls, TRBD1, cannot be checked with no DNA. CDR3 size: 16 residues. Germline lookup yields CDR1 LNHNV and CDR2 YYDKDF (reference sequence). The chain's CDR3 is CATSRGTGLGNQPQHF.

V and J are TRBV15 and TRBJ2-2; TCRdb returns TRBD1, unconfirmable since there is no DNA. Per the germline V gene, CDR1 is LNHNV and CDR2 is YYDKDF (reference sequence). The CDR3 sequence is 16 residues long. CDR3: CATSKQTGANTGELFF.

This chain connects TRBV6-5 to TRBJ2-5; TCRdb picks TRBD2, but there is no DNA to check that call. The germline V gene has CDR1 MNHEY and CDR2 SVGAGI. There are 14 residues in the CDR3. The CDR3 protein is CASRNSGLAETQYF.

The J gene is TRBJ2-2, the V gene TRBV5-4; no DNA is available, so the TRBD1 call from TCRdb remains unchecked. This CDR3 spans 19 amino acids. CDR1 is SGHNT and CDR2 is YYREEE in the germline V gene (reference sequence). The CDR3 here is CASSLKTGRNRVNTGELFF.

The chain recombines TRBV5-1 with TRBJ1-2; no DNA is available, so the TRBD1 call from TCRdb remains unchecked. The CDR3 length is 18 residues. Germline assignment: CDR1 SGHRS and CDR2 YFSETQ. This CDR3 reads CASSLGPRGTGGAYGYTF.

The chain is built from TRBV11-1 and TRBJ2-7; with no DNA, the TCRdb D assignment of TRBD2 cannot be verified. The CDR3 totals 15 residues. In germline, CDR1 is SGHAT, CDR2 FQDESV (reference sequence). This CDR3 is CASSPRLAGEYEQYF. Full variable domain (missing parts from reference TRBV11-1 and TRBJ2-7): EAEVAQSPRYKITEKSQAVAFWCDPISGHATLYWYRQILGQGPELLVQFQDESVVDDSQLPKDRFSAERLKGVDSTLKIQPAELGDSAMYLCASSPRLAGEYEQYFGPGTRLTVT.

This chain joins TRBV12-3 or TRBV12-4 and TRBJ2-5; lacking DNA, the TRBD1 call made by TCRdb goes unchecked. This CDR3 region has 17 residues. Here the CDR3 reads CASSPRGRVREEETQYF.

The chain couples TRBV30 to TRBJ1-4; without DNA, the TCRdb call of TRBD1 cannot be checked. Germline CDR1 GTSNPN, CDR2 SVGIG (reference sequence). The CDR3 consists of 14 residues. The CDR3 sequence: CAWTFDRGNEKLFF.

This chain's CDR3 is CSAGFLRETQYF. This chain uses TRBV29-1 with TRBJ2-5; the D gene TCRdb calls, TRBD1, cannot be checked with no DNA. This CDR3 has 12 residues. Germline CDR1 and CDR2: SQVTM and ANQGSEA. Full variable domain (rest looked up from reference TRBV29-1 and TRBJ2-5): SAVISQKPSRDICQRGTSLTIQCQVDSQVTMMFWYRQQPGQSLTLIATANQGSEATYESGFVIDKFPISRPNLTFSTLTVSNMSPEDSSIYLCSAGFLRETQYFGPGTRLLVL.

The V call is TRBV18, the J call TRBJ2-5; lacking DNA, the TRBD1 call made by TCRdb goes unchecked. This CDR3 contains 14 residues. Germline V CDR1 and CDR2: KGHSH, LQKENI. CDR3 sequence reads: CASSPPSPEETQYF.

The CDR3 sequence: CSAPLAGASYEQYF. This rearrangement joins TRBV20-1 to TRBJ2-7; the D call of TRBD2 rests on TCRdb alone, since no DNA is present to check it. The germline V gene has CDR1 DFQATT and CDR2 SNEGSKA (reference sequence). The CDR3 is 14 residues long.

The rearrangement uses TRBV4-3 and TRBJ2-2; TCRdb calls TRBD2, which cannot be checked without DNA. The CDR3 is made up of 16 amino acids. Germline-derived CDR1 and CDR2 are LGHNA and YSLEER. Here the CDR3 reads CASSQYGGSGSGELFF.

V is TRBV29-1 and J is TRBJ2-7; lacking DNA, the TRBD2 call made by TCRdb goes unchecked. The V gene's germline CDR1 is SQVTM and CDR2 ANQGSEA. The CDR3 spans 12 residues. This CDR3 reads CSGGGSRAEQYF.

J is TRBJ2-1 and V is TRBV27; there is no DNA to check the TCRdb D call of TRBD2. Germline CDR1 MNHEY, CDR2 SMNVEV (reference sequence). The CDR3 extends over 14 amino acids. CDR3 residues: CASSFSREGNEQFF.

CDR3: CAWSVRPQETQYF. The V gene is TRBV30, the J gene TRBJ2-5. Germline V gene sequence: CDR1 GTSNPN, CDR2 SVGIG (reference sequence). The CDR3 spans 13 residues.

V gene TRBV10-3 combines with J gene TRBJ2-7; TCRdb reports TRBD1, a call that lacks DNA to check it against. The germline CDR1 and CDR2 sequences are ENHRY and SYGVKD. CDR3 length equals 15 residues. The CDR3 loop is CAIRETGVLSYEQYF.

V is TRBV6-2 or TRBV6-3 and J is TRBJ1-2; as DNA is missing, the TRBD1 call by TCRdb cannot be tested. Per the germline V gene, CDR1 is MNHEY and CDR2 is SVGEGT. This CDR3 has 13 amino acids. CDR3 sequence reads: CASREPGVYGYTF.

This chain connects TRBV27 to TRBJ1-2; TCRdb gives TRBD1 as the D gene, but with no DNA this cannot be confirmed. This CDR3 contains 15 residues. Germline CDR1 MNHEY, CDR2 SMNVEV (reference sequence). The CDR3 is CASSKVGGLNYGYTF.

The chain recombines TRBV20-1 with TRBJ2-5; checking the TCRdb D call of TRBD2 is not possible without DNA. Germline V gene lookup returns CDR1 DFQATT and CDR2 SNEGSKA (reference sequence). CDR3 length: 16 residues. CDR3 in amino acids: CSARGTSGRAVETQYF.

The chain carries TRBV4-3 and TRBJ2-1; the TCRdb call, TRBD2, lacks DNA for checking. The CDR3 has 13 residues. CDR1 and CDR2 from the germline V gene are LGHNA and YSLEER. CDR3 region: CASSRGGEGEQFF.

The rearrangement joins TRBV29-1 to TRBJ1-2. From germline, CDR1 is SQVTM and CDR2 ANQGSEA. The CDR3 spans 11 residues. CDR3 residues: CSVVTGYGYTF.

The V call is TRBV12-3 or TRBV12-4, the J call TRBJ2-2; TCRdb lists TRBD1, though no DNA is available to test this call. This CDR3 contains 15 residues. The CDR3: CASTPGDRVSGELFF.

V and J are TRBV4-1 and TRBJ1-4. This CDR3 has 14 residues. Germline V gives CDR1 MGHRA, CDR2 YSYEKL. This CDR3 is CASSPHGLNEKLFF.

The chain combines TRBV5-1 with TRBJ2-5; with no DNA, the TCRdb D assignment of TRBD2 cannot be verified. Per germline, CDR1 SGHRS and CDR2 YFSETQ. The CDR3 length is 14 residues. The CDR3 is CASSLAVTIETQYF.

This chain connects TRBV7-3 to TRBJ2-1; TCRdb names TRBD2, which stays unverified in the absence of DNA. Germline values: CDR1 SGHTA, CDR2 FQGTGA. The length of the CDR3 is 15 residues. This chain's CDR3 is CASSMLGLGDNEQFF.

The chain carries TRBV10-3 and TRBJ1-2; the D call of TRBD1 rests on TCRdb alone, since no DNA is present to check it. This CDR3 contains 15 residues. Germline V gene data show CDR1 as ENHRY and CDR2 as SYGVKD. The CDR3 sequence is CAIRDEGTGSYGYTF.